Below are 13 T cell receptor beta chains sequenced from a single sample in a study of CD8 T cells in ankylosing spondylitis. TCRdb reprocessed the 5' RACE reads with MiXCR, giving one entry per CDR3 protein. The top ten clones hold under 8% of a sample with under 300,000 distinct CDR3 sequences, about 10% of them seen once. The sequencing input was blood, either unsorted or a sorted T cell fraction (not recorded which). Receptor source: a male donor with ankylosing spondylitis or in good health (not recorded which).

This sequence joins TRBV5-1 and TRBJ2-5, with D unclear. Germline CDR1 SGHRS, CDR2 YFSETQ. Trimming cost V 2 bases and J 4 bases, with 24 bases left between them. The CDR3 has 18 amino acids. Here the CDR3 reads CASSFDVALGSSGETQYF. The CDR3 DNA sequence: TGCGCCAGCAGCTTTGATGTGGCGTTAGGTTCCTCCGGAGAGACCCAGTACTTC. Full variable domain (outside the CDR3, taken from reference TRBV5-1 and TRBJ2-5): KAGVTQTPRYLIKTRGQQVTLSCSPISGHRSVSWYQQTPGQGLQFLFEYFSETQRNKGNFPGRFSGRQFSNSRSEMNVSTLELGDSALYLCASSFDVALGSSGETQYFGPGTRLLVL.

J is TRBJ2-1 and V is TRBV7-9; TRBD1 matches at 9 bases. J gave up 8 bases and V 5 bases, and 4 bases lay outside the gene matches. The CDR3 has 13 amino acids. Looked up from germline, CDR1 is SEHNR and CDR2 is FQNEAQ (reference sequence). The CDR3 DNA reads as TGTGCCAGCAGCGCCCGACAGGGGGATGAGCAGTTCTTC. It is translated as CASSARQGDEQFF.

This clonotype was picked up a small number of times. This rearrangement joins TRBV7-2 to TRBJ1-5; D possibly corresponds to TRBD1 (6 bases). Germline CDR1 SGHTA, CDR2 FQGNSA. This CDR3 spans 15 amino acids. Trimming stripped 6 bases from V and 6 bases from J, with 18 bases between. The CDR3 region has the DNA TGTGCCAGCAGGCCCACAGGGTTTTGTAGTCAGCCCCAGCATTTT. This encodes CASRPTGFCSQPQHF.

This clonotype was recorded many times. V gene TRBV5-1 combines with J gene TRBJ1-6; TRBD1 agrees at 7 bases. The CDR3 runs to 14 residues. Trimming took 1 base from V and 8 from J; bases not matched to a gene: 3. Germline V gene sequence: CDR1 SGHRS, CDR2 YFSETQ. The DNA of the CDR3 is TGCGCCAGCAGCTTGTCAGGGGGAGATTCACCCCTCCACTTT. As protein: CASSLSGGDSPLHF.

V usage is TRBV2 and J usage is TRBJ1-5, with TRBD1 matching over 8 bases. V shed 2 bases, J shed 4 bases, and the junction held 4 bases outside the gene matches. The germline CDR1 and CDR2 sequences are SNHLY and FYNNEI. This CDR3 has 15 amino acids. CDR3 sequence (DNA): TGTGCCAGCAGTGAACCAGGGGGCGTAAATCAGCCCCAGCATTTT. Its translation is CASSEPGGVNQPQHF. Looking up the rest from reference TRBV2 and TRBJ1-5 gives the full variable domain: EPEVTQTPSHQVTQMGQEVILRCVPISNHLYFYWYRQILGQKVEFLVSFYNNEISEKSEIFDDQFSVERPDGSNFTLKIRSTKLEDSAMYFCASSEPGGVNQPQHFGDGTRLSIL.

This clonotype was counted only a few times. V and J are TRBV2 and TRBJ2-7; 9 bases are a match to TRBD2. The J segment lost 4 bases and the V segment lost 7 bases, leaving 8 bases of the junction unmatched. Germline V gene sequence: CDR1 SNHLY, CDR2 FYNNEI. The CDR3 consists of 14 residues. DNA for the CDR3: TGTGCCAGCAACCCTAGCGGGGTCCCGTACGAGCAGTACTTC. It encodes CASNPSGVPYEQYF.

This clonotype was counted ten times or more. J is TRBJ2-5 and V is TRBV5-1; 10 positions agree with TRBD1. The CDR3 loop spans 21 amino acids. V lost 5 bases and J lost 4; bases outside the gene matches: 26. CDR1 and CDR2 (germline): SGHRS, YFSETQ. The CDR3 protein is CASRDRAQHSRDRGVGETQYF. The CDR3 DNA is TGCGCCAGCAGAGACAGGGCGCAACACTCCCGGGACAGGGGAGTTGGAGAGACCCAGTACTTC.

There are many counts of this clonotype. The CDR3 DNA sequence: TGTGCCAGCAGCCAAGATAAAGGTCCCTACGAGCAGTACTTC. This sequence encodes CASSQDKGPYEQYF. The chain carries TRBV3-1 and TRBJ2-7; D not certain. The CDR3 runs to 14 residues. Germline V gives CDR1 LGHDT, CDR2 YNNKEL (reference sequence). The V end lost 0 bases, the J end lost 2 bases, and 8 bases lay between the germline ends.

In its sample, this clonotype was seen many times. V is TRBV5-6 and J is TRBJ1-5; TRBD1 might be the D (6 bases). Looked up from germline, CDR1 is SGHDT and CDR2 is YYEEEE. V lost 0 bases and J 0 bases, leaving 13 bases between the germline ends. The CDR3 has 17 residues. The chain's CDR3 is CASSLGGGGYSNQPQHF. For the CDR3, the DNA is TGTGCCAGCAGCTTGGGGGGAGGGGGGTATAGCAATCAGCCCCAGCATTTT.

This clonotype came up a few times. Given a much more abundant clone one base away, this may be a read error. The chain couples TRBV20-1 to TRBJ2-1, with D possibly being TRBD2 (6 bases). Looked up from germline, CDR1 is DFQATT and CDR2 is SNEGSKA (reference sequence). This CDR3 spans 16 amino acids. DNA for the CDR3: TGCTGTGCTGACCCGGGTAGCGGATACTCCTACAATGAGCAGTTCTTC. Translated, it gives CCADPGSGYSYNEQFF.

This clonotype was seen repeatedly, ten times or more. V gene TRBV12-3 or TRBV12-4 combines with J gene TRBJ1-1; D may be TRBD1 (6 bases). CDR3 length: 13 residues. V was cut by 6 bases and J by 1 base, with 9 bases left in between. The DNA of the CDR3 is TGTGCCAGCAGAGGGACACCGAACACTGAAGCTTTCTTT. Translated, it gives CASRGTPNTEAFF.

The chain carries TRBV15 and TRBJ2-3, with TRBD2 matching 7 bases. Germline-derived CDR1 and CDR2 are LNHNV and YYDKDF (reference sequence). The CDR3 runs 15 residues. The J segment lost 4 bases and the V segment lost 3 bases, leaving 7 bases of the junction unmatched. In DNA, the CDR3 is TGTGCCACCAGCAGGAGGGAGGGCCTTGCAGATACGCAGTATTTT. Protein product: CATSRREGLADTQYF.

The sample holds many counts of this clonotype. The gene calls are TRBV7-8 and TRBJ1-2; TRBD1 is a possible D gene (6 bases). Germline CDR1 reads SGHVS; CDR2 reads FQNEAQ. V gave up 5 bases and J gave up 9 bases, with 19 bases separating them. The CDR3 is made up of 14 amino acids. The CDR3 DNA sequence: TGTGCCAGCAGCCGCGACGGACAGCGGGCTAGCTACACCTTC. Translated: CASSRDGQRASYTF.